The 21 T cell receptor beta chains in this list originate from one sample, sequenced in a study of T cell responses to AZD1222 COVID-19 vaccine. TCRdb's copy holds only in-frame clones and misses some; the assay was immunoSEQ multiplex PCR. This repertoire shows tens of thousands of clones, around 92% found once; its top ten account for around 5%. The sequencing here drew on peripheral blood, taken on day 0 of AZD1222 vaccination. The receptor set was obtained from an adult in good health.

The chain combines TRBV3-1 (or the pseudogene TRBV3-2) with TRBJ1-1, with D unresolved. V dropped 4 bases and J dropped 1 base, with 7 bases sitting between them. CDR3 size: 13 residues. From germline, CDR1 is LGHDT and CDR2 YNNKEL (reference sequence). CDR3 loop: CASSRIRNTEAFF. The CDR3 coding sequence is TGTGCCAGCAGCCGCATCAGGAACACTGAAGCTTTCTTT.

This chain uses TRBV25-1 with TRBJ1-1; D unresolved. This CDR3 comprises 12 residues. Deletions cut 3 bases from V and 7 bases from J, with 9 bases between. Germline CDR1 and CDR2: MGHDK and SYGVNS. As DNA, the CDR3 is TGTGCCAGCAGTGAGAACTCAGATGAAGCTTTCTTT. Translating gives CASSENSDEAFF.

The CDR3 here is CASSIGIGSLVQHF. CDR3 in DNA: TGTGCCAGTAGTATAGGCATAGGGAGTCTCGTCCAGCATTTT. The V call is TRBV19, the J call TRBJ1-5; D gene uncertain. The germline V gene has CDR1 LNHDA and CDR2 SQIVND (reference sequence). CDR3 length: 14 residues. The ends were cut back, 1 base at V and 12 bases at J, with 16 bases in the middle.

The chain joins TRBV6-5 to TRBJ1-5, with 10 bases fitting TRBD1. This CDR3 comprises 14 residues. V was clipped by 6 bases and J by 5 bases; unmatched bases: 4. Germline V CDR1 and CDR2: MNHEY, SVGAGI. The CDR3 sequence is CASSQTGGYQPQHF. The CDR3, as DNA: TGTGCCAGCAGCCAGACAGGGGGCTATCAGCCCCAGCATTTT.

This clone showed up just once. The rearrangement joins TRBV23-1 to TRBJ2-3; 9 bases are shared with TRBD1. TRBV23-1 is an open reading frame, and its role is uncertain. The V segment lost 6 bases and the J segment 1 base; nucleotides outside the gene matches: 5. The CDR3 totals 15 residues. CDR3 nucleotide sequence: TGCGCCAGCAGGGAGGGGGACAGGGGCACAGATACGCAGTATTTT. Translating it yields CASREGDRGTDTQYF.

The chain has TRBV7-9 and TRBJ2-3; 7 nucleotides align to TRBD2. Looked up from germline, CDR1 is SEHNR and CDR2 is FQNEAQ (reference sequence). The CDR3 is 16 residues long. The J segment lost 2 bases and the V segment lost 2 bases, leaving 7 bases of the junction unmatched. CDR3 sequence (DNA): TGTGCCAGCAGCTTAATAGCGGGTCCTACCACAGATACGCAGTATTTT. This sequence encodes CASSLIAGPTTDTQYF.

The chain joins TRBV20-1 to TRBJ1-5; D not certain. The CDR3 length is 14 residues. CDR1 is DFQATT, CDR2 SNEGSKA, per germline (reference sequence). Trimming removed 3 bases from V and 3 bases from J, with 12 bases in between. DNA of the CDR3: TGCAGTGCTAGTGGGTCGGCCCACAATCAGCCCCAGCATTTT. Residues: CSASGSAHNQPQHF.

The chain joins TRBV6-2 or TRBV6-3 to TRBJ2-5; D uncertain. This CDR3 has 13 residues. V was pared by 1 base and J by 3 bases, with 6 bases between. CDR1 is MNHEY, CDR2 SVGEGT, per germline. CDR3 region: CASSYWEEETQYF. The DNA for the CDR3 is TGTGCCAGCAGTTACTGGGAAGAAGAGACCCAGTACTTC.

The sample holds one count of this clone. The gene calls are TRBV12-3 or TRBV12-4 and TRBJ2-3; D call uncertain. V was clipped by 4 bases and J by 2 bases, with 7 bases between them. This CDR3 has 13 amino acids. This CDR3 reads CASSYTDTDTQYF. The CDR3 DNA follows: TGTGCCAGCAGTTACACCGACACAGATACGCAGTATTTT.

This clone was seen just once. The chain links TRBV2 to TRBJ2-5; D unclear. With 3 bases removed from V and 3 bases from J, the gap between germline ends came to 5 bases. The CDR3 runs 12 residues. Germline V gene lookup returns CDR1 SNHLY and CDR2 FYNNEI. The CDR3 coding sequence is TGTGCCAGCAGTGAGGTGGAAGAGACCCAGTACTTC. It codes for CASSEVEETQYF.

The chain employs TRBV11-3 and TRBJ2-3, with TRBD2 matching over 12 bases. The CDR3 loop spans 16 amino acids. J was trimmed by 1 base and V by 5 bases; bases with no gene match: 4. CDR1 is SGHNT and CDR2 is YENEEA in the germline V gene. The DNA for the CDR3 is TGTGCCAGCAGCCCGGGACTAGCGGGTGGCACAGATACGCAGTATTTT. Its protein product is CASSPGLAGGTDTQYF.

The genes are TRBV9 and TRBJ2-1; TRBD2 is a possible D gene (6 bases). Germline assignment: CDR1 SGDLS and CDR2 YYNGEE. The CDR3 covers 15 residues. V lost 2 bases, J lost 9 bases, and 18 bases lay in between. The CDR3 protein is CASSVSGDGTTEQFF. CDR3 DNA: TGTGCCAGCAGCGTCTCGGGAGACGGTACGACTGAGCAGTTCTTC.

The chain couples TRBV28 to TRBJ2-7; D possibly corresponds to TRBD2 (6 bases). CDR3 length: 14 residues. The germline V and J ends were trimmed by 7 bases and 0 bases, with 13 bases remaining between them. The germline CDR1 and CDR2 sequences are MDHEN and SYDVKM. CDR3: CASNPAGSSYEQYF. Written as DNA, the CDR3 is TGTGCCAGCAATCCCGCGGGGAGCTCCTACGAGCAGTACTTC. Full variable domain (rest looked up from reference TRBV28 and TRBJ2-7): DVKVTQSSRYLVKRTGEKVFLECVQDMDHENMFWYRQDPGLGLRLIYFSYDVKMKEKGDIPEGYSVSREKKERFSLILESASTNQTSMYLCASNPAGSSYEQYFGPGTRLTVT.

V is TRBV11-1 and J is TRBJ1-1; D possibly corresponds to TRBD1 (5 bases). This CDR3 spans 14 amino acids. Between the trimmed V and J ends, which lost 3 bases and 3 bases, there was a span of 11 bases. Germline lookup yields CDR1 SGHAT and CDR2 FQDESV (reference sequence). This chain's CDR3 is CASSFRQGYTEAFF. The CDR3 coding sequence is TGTGCCAGCAGCTTTCGGCAGGGCTACACTGAAGCTTTCTTT.

The chain carries TRBV28 and TRBJ2-1; D is ambiguous. Trimming pared 8 bases from V and 1 base from J, leaving 9 bases between. This CDR3 contains 13 residues. The germline CDR1 and CDR2 sequences are MDHEN and SYDVKM. The CDR3 here is CASRAVSYNEQFF. The CDR3 DNA follows: TGTGCCAGCCGGGCGGTATCCTACAATGAGCAGTTCTTC.

The count of this clone is one. This CDR3 reads CAAVVGPGEKLFF. CDR3 DNA sequence: TGTGCCGCCGTGGTAGGGCCAGGTGAAAAACTGTTTTTT. The chain carries TRBV6-5 and TRBJ1-4; unclear D gene. The V end lost 11 bases, the J end lost 7 bases, and 17 bases lay between the germline ends. The CDR3 spans 13 residues. Germline CDR1 MNHEY, CDR2 SVGAGI.

This clone was counted between two and nine times. The chain uses TRBV6-5 and TRBJ1-3; D perhaps matches TRBD1 (5 bases). Germline CDR1 reads MNHEY; CDR2 reads SVGAGI. The CDR3 consists of 14 residues. The V gene lost 2 bases and the J gene lost 4 bases, with 9 bases spanning the gap. The CDR3 protein is CASSYGRAGNTIYF. CDR3 sequence (DNA): TGTGCCAGCAGTTACGGCAGGGCAGGAAACACCATATATTTT.

The rearrangement links TRBV9 to TRBJ2-2; perhaps TRBD2 as D (6 bases). Germline V gene lookup returns CDR1 SGDLS and CDR2 YYNGEE. Trimming removed 6 bases from V and 4 bases from J, with 13 bases in between. There are 14 residues in the CDR3. CDR3 in DNA: TGTGCCAGCACGGTGGGAGCGGGCACCGGGGAGCTGTTTTTT. It is translated as CASTVGAGTGELFF.

The genes are TRBV9 and TRBJ1-6; a weak D match, TRBD1 (5 bases). With 4 bases removed from V and 5 bases from J, the gap between germline ends came to 19 bases. The CDR3 sequence is 17 residues long. The germline gives CDR1 SGDLS, CDR2 YYNGEE. The CDR3 loop is CASSPSRSQGDNSPLHF. The CDR3 nucleotides are TGTGCCAGCAGCCCCTCGAGGAGCCAAGGGGATAATTCACCCCTCCACTTT. The full variable domain, in which reference TRBV9 and TRBJ1-6 provide the parts outside the CDR3, is DSGVTQTPKHLITATGQRVTLRCSPRSGDLSVYWYQQSLDQGLQFLIQYYNGEERAKGNILERFSAQQFPDLHSELNLSSLELGDSALYFCASSPSRSQGDNSPLHFGNGTRLTVT.

The V and J genes are TRBV7-2 and TRBJ2-7; 11 nucleotides line up with TRBD2. Unmatched junction bases numbered 7, after V lost 5 bases and J lost 1 base. Germline assignment: CDR1 SGHTA and CDR2 FQGNSA. CDR3 size: 16 residues. The CDR3 spells CASSTSGTSGSYEQYF. The CDR3 nucleotides read TGTGCCAGCAGCACCTCCGGGACTAGCGGTTCCTACGAGCAGTACTTC.

This clone was seen a single time. This chain connects TRBV5-6 to TRBJ1-5, with unresolved D. Germline V gene data show CDR1 as SGHDT and CDR2 as YYEEEE. V dropped 4 bases and J dropped 0 bases, with 8 bases sitting between them. The CDR3 has 14 residues. The CDR3 DNA reads as TGTGCCAGCAGCCCGTCATTTAGCAATCAGCCCCAGCATTTT. Amino acid sequence: CASSPSFSNQPQHF.